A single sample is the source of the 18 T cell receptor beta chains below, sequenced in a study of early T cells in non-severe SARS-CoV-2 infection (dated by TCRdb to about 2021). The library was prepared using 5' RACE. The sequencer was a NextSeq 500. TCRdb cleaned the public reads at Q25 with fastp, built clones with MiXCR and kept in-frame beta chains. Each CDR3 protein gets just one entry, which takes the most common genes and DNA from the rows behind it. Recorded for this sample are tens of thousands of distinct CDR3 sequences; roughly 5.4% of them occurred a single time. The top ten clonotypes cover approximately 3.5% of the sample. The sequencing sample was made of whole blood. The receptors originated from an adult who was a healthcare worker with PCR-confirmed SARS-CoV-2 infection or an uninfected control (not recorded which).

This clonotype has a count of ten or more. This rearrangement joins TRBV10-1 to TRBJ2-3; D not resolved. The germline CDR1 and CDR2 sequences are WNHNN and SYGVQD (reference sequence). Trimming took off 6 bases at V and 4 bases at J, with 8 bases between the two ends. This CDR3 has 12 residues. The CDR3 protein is CASSETADTQYF. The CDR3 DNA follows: TGCGCCAGCAGCGAAACTGCAGATACGCAGTATTTT.

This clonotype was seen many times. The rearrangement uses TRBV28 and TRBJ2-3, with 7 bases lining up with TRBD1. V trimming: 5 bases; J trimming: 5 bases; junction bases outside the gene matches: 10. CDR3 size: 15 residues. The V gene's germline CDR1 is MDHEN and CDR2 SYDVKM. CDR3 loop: CASSPGTVEQDTQYF. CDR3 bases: TGTGCCAGCAGTCCCGGGACAGTTGAGCAAGATACGCAGTATTTT.

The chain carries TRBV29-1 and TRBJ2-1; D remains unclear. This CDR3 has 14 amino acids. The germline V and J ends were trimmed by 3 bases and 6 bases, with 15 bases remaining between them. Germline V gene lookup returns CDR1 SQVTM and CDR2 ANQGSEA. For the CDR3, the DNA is TGCAGCGTTGATTCGGCAAAAGCCAGCAATGAGCAGTTCTTC. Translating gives CSVDSAKASNEQFF.

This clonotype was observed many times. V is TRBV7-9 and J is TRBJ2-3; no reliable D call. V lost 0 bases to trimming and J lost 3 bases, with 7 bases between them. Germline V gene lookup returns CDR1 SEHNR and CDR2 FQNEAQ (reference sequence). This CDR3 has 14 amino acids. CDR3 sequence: CASSLADRTDTQYF. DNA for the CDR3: TGTGCCAGCAGCTTAGCGGATCGAACAGATACGCAGTATTTT.

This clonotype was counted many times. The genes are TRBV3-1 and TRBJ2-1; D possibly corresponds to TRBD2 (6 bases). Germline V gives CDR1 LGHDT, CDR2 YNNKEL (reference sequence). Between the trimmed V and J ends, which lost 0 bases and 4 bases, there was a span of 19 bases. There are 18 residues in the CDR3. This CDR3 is CASSQELQLAGPYNEQFF. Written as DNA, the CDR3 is TGTGCCAGCAGCCAAGAACTACAGCTGGCGGGACCTTACAATGAGCAGTTCTTC.

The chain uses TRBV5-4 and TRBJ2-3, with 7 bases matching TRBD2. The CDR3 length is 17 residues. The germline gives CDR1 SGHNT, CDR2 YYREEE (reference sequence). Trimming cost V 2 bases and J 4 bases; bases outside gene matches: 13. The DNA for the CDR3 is TGTGCCAGCAGCTTCCCCCGGGGCGCGGGAGTGGCAGATACGCAGTATTTT. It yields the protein CASSFPRGAGVADTQYF.

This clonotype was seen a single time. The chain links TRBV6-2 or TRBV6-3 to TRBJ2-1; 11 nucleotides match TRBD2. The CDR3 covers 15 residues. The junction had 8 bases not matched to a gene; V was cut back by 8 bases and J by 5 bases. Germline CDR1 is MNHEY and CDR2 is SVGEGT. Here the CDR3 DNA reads TGTGCCAGCGGATACCCGGGACTAGCGGACAATGAGCAGTTCTTC. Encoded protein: CASGYPGLADNEQFF.

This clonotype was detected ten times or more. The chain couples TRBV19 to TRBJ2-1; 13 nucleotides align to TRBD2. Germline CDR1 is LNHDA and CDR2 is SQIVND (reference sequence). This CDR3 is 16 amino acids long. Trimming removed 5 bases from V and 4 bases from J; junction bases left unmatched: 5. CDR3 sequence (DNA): TGTGCCAGTAGTCTCCAACTAGCGGGAGGGTACAATGAGCAGTTCTTC. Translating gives CASSLQLAGGYNEQFF. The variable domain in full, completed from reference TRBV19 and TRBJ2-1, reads DGGITQSPKYLFRKEGQNVTLSCEQNLNHDAMYWYRQDPGQGLRLIYYSQIVNDFQKGDIAEGYSVSREKKESFPLTVTSAQKNPTAFYLCASSLQLAGGYNEQFFGPGTRLTVL.

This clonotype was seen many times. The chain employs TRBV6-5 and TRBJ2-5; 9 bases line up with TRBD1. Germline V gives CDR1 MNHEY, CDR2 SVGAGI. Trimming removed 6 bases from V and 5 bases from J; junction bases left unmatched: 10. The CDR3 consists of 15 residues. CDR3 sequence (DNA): TGTGCCAGCAGCCGGGACAGGGATGAAGCGGAGACCCAGTACTTC. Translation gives CASSRDRDEAETQYF.

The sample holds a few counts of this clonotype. CDR3 sequence: CASSSPGLAGEETQYF. CDR3 nucleotide sequence: TGTGCCAGCAGCTCACCGGGACTAGCGGGAGAAGAGACCCAGTACTTC. The chain carries TRBV7-3 and TRBJ2-5, with TRBD2 identical over 14 bases. CDR3 length: 16 residues. V trimming: 4 bases; J trimming: 3 bases; junction bases outside the gene matches: 4. Germline CDR1 and CDR2: SGHTA and FQGTGA.

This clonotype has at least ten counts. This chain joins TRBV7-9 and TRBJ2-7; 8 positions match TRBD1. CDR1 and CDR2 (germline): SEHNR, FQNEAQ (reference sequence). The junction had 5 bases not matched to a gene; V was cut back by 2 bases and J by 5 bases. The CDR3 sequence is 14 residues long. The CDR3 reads CASSLQGAKDEQYF. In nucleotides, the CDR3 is TGTGCCAGCAGCTTACAGGGGGCTAAAGACGAGCAGTACTTC.

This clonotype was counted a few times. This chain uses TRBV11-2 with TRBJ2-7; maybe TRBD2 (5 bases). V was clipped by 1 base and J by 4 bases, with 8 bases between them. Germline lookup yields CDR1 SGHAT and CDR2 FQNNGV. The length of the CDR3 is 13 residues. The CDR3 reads CASSLGPGYEQYF. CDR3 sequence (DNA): TGTGCCAGCAGCTTAGGACCGGGATACGAGCAGTACTTC.

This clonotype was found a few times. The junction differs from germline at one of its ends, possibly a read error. As DNA, the CDR3 is TGCAGTGCTCGAGACAGGGCAGACAGGAGCTCCTACGAGCAGTACTTC. Translation: CSARDRADRSSYEQYF. J is TRBJ2-7 and V is TRBV20-1, with 7 bases fitting TRBD1. CDR1 DFQATT and CDR2 SNEGSKA come from the germline V gene (reference sequence). This CDR3 is 16 amino acids long.

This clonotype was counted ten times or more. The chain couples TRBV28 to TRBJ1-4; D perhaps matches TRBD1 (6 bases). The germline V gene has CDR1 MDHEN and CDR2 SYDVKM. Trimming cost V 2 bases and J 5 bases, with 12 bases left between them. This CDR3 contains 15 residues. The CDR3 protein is CASSLRGQGNEKLFF. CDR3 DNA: TGTGCCAGCAGTTTAAGGGGACAAGGAAATGAAAAACTGTTTTTT.

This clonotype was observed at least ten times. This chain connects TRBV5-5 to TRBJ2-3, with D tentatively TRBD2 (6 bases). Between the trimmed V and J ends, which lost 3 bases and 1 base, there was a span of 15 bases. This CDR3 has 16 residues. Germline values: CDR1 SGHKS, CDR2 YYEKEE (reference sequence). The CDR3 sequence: CASSWDVGSRTDTQYF. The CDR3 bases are TGTGCCAGCAGCTGGGACGTCGGGAGCCGCACAGATACGCAGTATTTT. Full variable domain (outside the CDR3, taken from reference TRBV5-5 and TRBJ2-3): DAGVTQSPTHLIKTRGQQVTLRCSPISGHKSVSWYQQVLGQGPQFIFQYYEKEERGRGNFPDRFSARQFPNYSSELNVNALLLGDSALYLCASSWDVGSRTDTQYFGPGTRLTVL.

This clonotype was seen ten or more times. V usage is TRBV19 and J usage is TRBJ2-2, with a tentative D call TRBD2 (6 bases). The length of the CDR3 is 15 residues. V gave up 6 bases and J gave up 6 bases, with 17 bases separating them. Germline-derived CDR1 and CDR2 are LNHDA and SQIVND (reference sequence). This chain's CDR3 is CASSRGKLGAGELFF. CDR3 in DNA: TGTGCCAGTAGCCGGGGGAAGCTAGGTGCCGGGGAGCTGTTTTTT.

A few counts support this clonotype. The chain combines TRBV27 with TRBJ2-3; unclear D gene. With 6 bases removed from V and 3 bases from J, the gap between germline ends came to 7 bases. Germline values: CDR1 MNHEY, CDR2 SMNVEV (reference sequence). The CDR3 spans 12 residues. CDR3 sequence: CASSLDTDTQYF. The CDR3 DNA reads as TGTGCCAGCAGCCTCGATACAGATACGCAGTATTTT.

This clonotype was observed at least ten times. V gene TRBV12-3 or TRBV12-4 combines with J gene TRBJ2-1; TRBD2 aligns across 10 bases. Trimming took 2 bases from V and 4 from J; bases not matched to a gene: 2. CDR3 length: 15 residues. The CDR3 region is CASSLLLAGYNEQFF. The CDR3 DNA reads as TGTGCCAGCAGTTTATTACTAGCGGGATACAATGAGCAGTTCTTC.